The 12 T cell receptor beta chains listed next were all sequenced from one sample in a study of T-cell memory formation after mild COVID-19. MiXCR, applied by TCRdb to the 5' RACE reads, yields one record per CDR3 protein. Counted here are about 340,000 distinct CDR3 sequences, about an eighth occurring once; the ten biggest clones make up roughly a fifth. What was sequenced was PBMCs or a T cell subset sorted from them (not recorded which). All receptors come from a man between 18 and 29 years old who had mild COVID-19 (a few samples of this study predate the infection). Cell type and time point are not known.

A few counts support this clonotype. This rearrangement joins TRBV10-3 to TRBJ2-7; D ambiguous. Germline loops: CDR1 ENHRY, CDR2 SYGVKD. Trimming pared 0 bases from V and 0 bases from J, leaving 6 bases between. This CDR3 region has 14 residues. CDR3 DNA: TGTGCCATCAGTGAGTCGGTATTCTCCTACGAGCAGTACGTC. Residues: CAISESVFSYEQYV.

A few counts support this clonotype. The chain links TRBV7-2 to TRBJ1-1; no definite D call. Looked up from germline, CDR1 is SGHTA and CDR2 is FQGNSA. Deletions cut 5 bases from V and 8 bases from J, with 21 bases between. The CDR3 has 15 residues. CDR3 loop: CASSGGWVPVGEAFF. The CDR3 DNA is TGTGCCAGCAGCGGAGGTTGGGTGCCGGTTGGGGAAGCTTTCTTT.

This clonotype has only a few counts. This sequence joins TRBV5-1 and TRBJ2-5, with D possibly being TRBD2 (6 bases). The CDR3 runs 14 residues. The germline V and J ends were trimmed by 4 bases and 1 base, with 11 bases remaining between them. The germline CDR1 and CDR2 sequences are SGHRS and YFSETQ. The CDR3 here is CASSTEGPQETQYF. The CDR3, as DNA: TGCGCCAGCAGCACGGAGGGGCCCCAAGAGACCCAGTACTTC.

This CDR3 is CSATNPQGSEQYF. DNA of the CDR3: TGCAGTGCTACCAACCCACAGGGATCCGAGCAGTACTTC. The V call is TRBV20-1, the J call TRBJ2-7; D possibly corresponds to TRBD1 (6 bases). This CDR3 is 13 amino acids long. The V gene lost 4 bases and the J gene lost 6 bases, with 16 bases spanning the gap. Germline V lookup: CDR1 DFQATT, CDR2 SNEGSKA (reference sequence).

Here the CDR3 reads CASSQDLGGTEAFF. The CDR3 DNA is TGTGCCAGCAGCCAAGATTTGGGGGGCACTGAAGCTTTCTTT. The chain carries TRBV3-1 and TRBJ1-1, with a weak D call TRBD1 (5 bases). The CDR3 totals 14 residues. Germline V CDR1 and CDR2: LGHDT, YNNKEL (reference sequence). Trimming stripped 0 bases from V and 4 bases from J, with 9 bases between.

This clonotype was detected only a few times. This rearrangement joins TRBV7-6 to TRBJ1-4, with TRBD1 matching over 9 bases. Trimming took 5 bases from V and 4 from J; bases not matched to a gene: 8. Germline assignment: CDR1 SGHVS and CDR2 FNYEAQ. The CDR3 sequence is 16 residues long. The CDR3 spells CASSSGTGRVNEKLFF. CDR3 nucleotides: TGTGCCAGCAGCAGCGGGACAGGGAGGGTTAATGAAAAACTGTTTTTT.

CDR3 residues: CASGTPRGDTQYF. Here the CDR3 DNA reads TGTGCTAGTGGGACCCCCCGGGGGGATACGCAGTATTTT. The rearrangement joins TRBV12-5 to TRBJ2-3; TRBD2 is a possible D gene (6 bases). V lost 6 bases and J lost 6, with 13 bases in between. The V gene's germline CDR1 is LGHNT and CDR2 FRNRAP. The CDR3 loop spans 13 amino acids.

In its sample, this clonotype was seen a few times. This chain connects TRBV6-5 to TRBJ1-2; weak D call: TRBD1 (5 bases). There are 13 residues in the CDR3. Looked up from germline, CDR1 is MNHEY and CDR2 is SVGAGI. V shed 6 bases and J shed 3 bases, with 11 bases lying between them. CDR3 nucleotides: TGTGCCAGCAGAACCGACAGAGACTATGGCTACACCTTC. This translates into CASRTDRDYGYTF.

The rearrangement joins TRBV11-2 to TRBJ2-7; 7 nucleotides line up with TRBD2. The CDR3 runs to 15 residues. Losses at the gene ends were 4 bases for V and 12 bases for J; bases not matched to a gene: 18. CDR1 and CDR2 (germline): SGHAT, FQNNGV. This CDR3 is CASSSLVGTTPHRYF. For the CDR3, the DNA is TGTGCCAGCAGCTCCCTCGTAGGGACTACGCCCCATCGGTACTTC.

The V call is TRBV9, the J call TRBJ2-2; the D is unclear. V lost 4 bases to trimming and J lost 0 bases, with 13 bases between them. There are 16 residues in the CDR3. Germline values: CDR1 SGDLS, CDR2 YYNGEE. In nucleotides, the CDR3 is TGTGCCAGCAGCCCCCGGTTAGGCGCGAACACCGGGGAGCTGTTTTTT. Residues: CASSPRLGANTGELFF.

This clonotype was seen a few times. The J gene is TRBJ2-5, the V gene TRBV3-1; 8 bases map to TRBD1. The V gene end was trimmed by 4 bases and the J gene end by 4 bases; junction bases not matched to a gene: 8. The CDR3 covers 15 residues. Germline lookup yields CDR1 LGHDT and CDR2 YNNKEL (reference sequence). The CDR3: CASSRTGQILETQYF. The CDR3 nucleotides are TGTGCCAGCAGCCGGACAGGGCAAATCCTAGAGACCCAGTACTTC.

This clonotype has a handful of counts. The chain recombines TRBV7-2 with TRBJ1-2; perhaps TRBD1 as D (5 bases). The ends were cut back, 4 bases at V and 4 bases at J, with 13 bases in the middle. The CDR3 is 14 amino acids. The V gene's germline CDR1 is SGHTA and CDR2 FQGNSA. CDR3 region: CASSYPYGGYGYTF. For the CDR3, the DNA is TGTGCCAGCAGCTACCCATACGGGGGCTATGGCTACACCTTC. The full variable domain, rest sourced from reference TRBV7-2 and TRBJ1-2, is GAGVSQSPSNKVTEKGKDVELRCDPISGHTALYWYRQSLGQGLEFLIYFQGNSAPDKSGLPSDRFSAERTGGSVSTLTIQRTQQEDSAVYLCASSYPYGGYGYTFGSGTRLTVV.